This paragraph covers one T cell receptor beta chain sequence. Its antigen is not identified. The data derive from a study of beta chain features in type 1 diabetes. Study summary: Sorted cells numbering 107,917,701 were examined across all samples.

Germline loops: CDR1 LGHNA, CDR2 YNFKEQ. V dropped 2 bases and J dropped 3 bases, with 8 bases sitting between them. This CDR3 is built from 13 residues. Regarding the study as a whole: Shorter templates might be favored by PCR, and equally so in patients and in controls. In every one of the four CD4+ subsets, TCRB CDR3s were moderately but significantly shorter in Type 1 diabetes patients. Insertions were fewer and deletions more numerous at VDJ junctions in type 1 diabetes patients.

cDNA synthesis used the whole RNA isolate, giving expressed TCRB sequences. Some clones are missing from TCRdb's copy, which holds only in-frame ones; the method was immunoSEQ multiplex PCR. Found here are 850,000 to 900,000 clones, 15% to 20% of them singletons; the top ten hold 0.023%. Sequencing input: naive CD4+ T cells from blood. This sequence was found in a woman aged 18-35 years in good health. The chain carries TRBV4-2 and TRBJ2-7, with a possible D match to TRBD1 (6 bases). The CDR3 nucleotides read TGTGCCAGCAGCCAACCACAGGGCTACGAGCAGTACTTC. It specifies CASSQPQGYEQYF.